The 21 T cell receptor beta chains reported below all come from one sample, sequenced in a study of shared clonotypes between healthy human individuals. Only in-frame clones appear in the TCRdb table, and some are missing; sequencing was by immunoSEQ multiplex PCR. The sample records over a million clones, roughly 97% being singletons. Sample: naive CD4+ T cells sorted from blood. Described subset: CD45RA+ positively selected. These receptor sequences come from a man aged 25-45 years in good health.

The chain recombines TRBV10-2 with TRBJ2-1; D possibly corresponds to TRBD1 (5 bases). The CDR3 has 15 amino acids. V was pared by 0 bases and J by 6 bases, with 12 bases between. Germline CDR1 is WSHSY and CDR2 is SAAADI. The CDR3 is CASSESAGRFNEQFF. The CDR3 DNA reads as TGCGCCAGCAGTGAGTCGGCAGGGCGTTTCAATGAGCAGTTCTTC.

V and J are TRBV4-1 and TRBJ2-2; D is unclear. This CDR3 has 15 residues. In germline, CDR1 is MGHRA, CDR2 YSYEKL. V was shortened by 0 bases and J by 5 bases, with 10 bases between the two germline ends. CDR3 protein: CASSQEGTLTGELFF. Here the CDR3 DNA reads TGCGCCAGCAGCCAAGAGGGCACCCTGACCGGGGAGCTGTTTTTT.

J is TRBJ2-1 and V is TRBV7-9; 7 nucleotides match TRBD1. Trimming cost V 6 bases and J 4 bases; bases outside gene matches: 12. The CDR3 length is 16 residues. Germline CDR1 SEHNR, CDR2 FQNEAQ (reference sequence). The CDR3 DNA sequence: TGTGCCAGCAGACGAGCACAGGGGTCGAAGTACAATGAGCAGTTCTTC. Residues: CASRRAQGSKYNEQFF.

The chain employs TRBV29-1 and TRBJ1-3; maybe TRBD1 (6 bases). Trimming pared 6 bases from V and 4 bases from J, leaving 16 bases between. Germline assignment: CDR1 SQVTM and CDR2 ANQGSEA. CDR3 length: 14 residues. The CDR3 DNA sequence: TGCAGCGTGATACAGGGTTCGGCCGGAAACACCATATATTTT. It specifies CSVIQGSAGNTIYF.

The chain's CDR3 is CASTDSGRLTNTGELFF. In nucleotides, the CDR3 is TGTGCCAGCACCGATAGCGGGCGGTTAACGAACACCGGGGAGCTGTTTTTT. This chain uses TRBV9 with TRBJ2-2, with TRBD2 matching over 7 bases. CDR3 length: 17 residues. Trimming cost V 6 bases and J 0 bases; bases outside gene matches: 11. CDR1 SGDLS and CDR2 YYNGEE come from the germline V gene.

This sequence joins TRBV7-2 and TRBJ2-7, with 10 bases lining up with TRBD2. From germline, CDR1 is SGHTA and CDR2 FQGNSA. CDR3 length: 15 residues. The junction had 6 bases not matched to a gene; V was cut back by 4 bases and J by 3 bases. The CDR3 reads CASSSARTSGYEQYF. The CDR3 region has the DNA TGTGCCAGCAGCTCAGCTAGGACTAGCGGCTACGAGCAGTACTTC. Complete variable domain (other parts from reference TRBV7-2 and TRBJ2-7): GAGVSQSPSNKVTEKGKDVELRCDPISGHTALYWYRQSLGQGLEFLIYFQGNSAPDKSGLPSDRFSAERTGGSVSTLTIQRTQQEDSAVYLCASSSARTSGYEQYFGPGTRLTVT.

The V gene is TRBV28, the J gene TRBJ2-7; 7 bases line up with TRBD1. CDR1 MDHEN and CDR2 SYDVKM come from the germline V gene. V trimming: 7 bases; J trimming: 5 bases; junction bases outside the gene matches: 8. The CDR3 length is 13 residues. CDR3 sequence (DNA): TGTGCCAGCATTCTGACAGGGTCTAACGAGCAGTACTTC. It yields the protein CASILTGSNEQYF.

The chain employs TRBV7-2 and TRBJ2-1, with D perhaps matching TRBD2 (5 bases). The V and J ends lost 4 bases and 7 bases respectively, with 8 bases between them. Germline V gene sequence: CDR1 SGHTA, CDR2 FQGNSA. CDR3 length: 12 residues. The CDR3: CASSSSFNEQFF. CDR3 nucleotides: TGTGCCAGCAGCTCTAGCTTTAATGAGCAGTTCTTC. Full variable domain (remainder filled in from reference TRBV7-2 and TRBJ2-1): GAGVSQSPSNKVTEKGKDVELRCDPISGHTALYWYRQSLGQGLEFLIYFQGNSAPDKSGLPSDRFSAERTGGSVSTLTIQRTQQEDSAVYLCASSSSFNEQFFGPGTRLTVL.

The chain joins TRBV28 to TRBJ2-2; TRBD1 aligns across 7 bases. Per the germline V gene, CDR1 is MDHEN and CDR2 is SYDVKM. The V and J ends lost 6 bases and 0 bases, in that order; junction bases with no gene match: 4. The CDR3 covers 15 residues. The CDR3 spells CASSSGGANTGELFF. As DNA, the CDR3 is TGTGCCAGCAGCTCAGGGGGAGCGAACACCGGGGAGCTGTTTTTT.

The chain has TRBV28 and TRBJ2-7, with D perhaps being TRBD1 or TRBD2 (7 bases each). V lost 3 bases and J 6 bases, leaving 15 bases between the germline ends. Looked up from germline, CDR1 is MDHEN and CDR2 is SYDVKM. The length of the CDR3 is 14 residues. CDR3: CASSFQPRGGEQYF. Written as DNA, the CDR3 is TGTGCCAGCAGTTTCCAACCCAGGGGGGGCGAGCAGTACTTC. The variable domain in full, with the rest retrieved from reference TRBV28 and TRBJ2-7, is DVKVTQSSRYLVKRTGEKVFLECVQDMDHENMFWYRQDPGLGLRLIYFSYDVKMKEKGDIPEGYSVSREKKERFSLILESASTNQTSMYLCASSFQPRGGEQYFGPGTRLTVT.

The chain combines TRBV18 with TRBJ1-1; 7 bases map to TRBD1. The germline V gene encodes CDR1 KGHSH and CDR2 LQKENI. Trimming at V came to 3 bases and at J to 2 bases, leaving 6 bases not matched to a gene. The CDR3 is made up of 15 amino acids. Here the CDR3 DNA reads TGTGCCAGCTCACCGGCTACAGGGGTTAACACTGAAGCTTTCTTT. It encodes CASSPATGVNTEAFF.

This chain links TRBV7-9 with TRBJ2-1; D could derive from TRBD1 or TRBD2 (5 bases each). The CDR3 contains 15 residues. The V gene's germline CDR1 is SEHNR and CDR2 FQNEAQ (reference sequence). Trimming took off 2 bases at V and 5 bases at J, with 13 bases between the two ends. CDR3 residues: CASSLRGRGDNEQFF. CDR3 DNA: TGTGCCAGCAGCTTAAGAGGGAGAGGGGACAATGAGCAGTTCTTC.

The J gene is TRBJ1-2, the V gene TRBV7-2; TRBD1 matches at 8 bases. Per the germline V gene, CDR1 is SGHTA and CDR2 is FQGNSA. Trimming at V came to 6 bases and at J to 4 bases, leaving 19 bases not matched to a gene. The CDR3 extends over 18 amino acids. The CDR3 here is CASRQTLRQGLLSYGYTF. CDR3 DNA sequence: TGTGCCAGCAGACAAACACTCCGACAGGGGCTACTCAGCTATGGCTACACCTTC.

Points on this clone: Different DNA sequences within this sample yield the same CDR3. The chain has TRBV18 and TRBJ2-7, with 9 positions matching TRBD2. The V and J ends lost 0 bases and 4 bases, in that order; junction bases with no gene match: 1. The germline CDR1 and CDR2 sequences are KGHSH and LQKENI. This CDR3 contains 14 residues. The CDR3 sequence is CASSPPSGSYEQYF. The CDR3 DNA reads as TGTGCCAGCTCACCACCTAGCGGGAGTTACGAGCAGTACTTC.

This rearrangement joins TRBV7-9 to TRBJ2-5, with TRBD1 as a possible D gene (5 bases). Germline CDR1 reads SEHNR; CDR2 reads FQNEAQ (reference sequence). The CDR3 spans 13 residues. V lost 2 bases to trimming and J lost 5 bases, with 9 bases between them. CDR3 sequence: CASSLKGYETQYF. Here the CDR3 DNA reads TGTGCCAGCAGCTTAAAGGGGTATGAGACCCAGTACTTC.

The chain is built from TRBV2 and TRBJ2-2; 7 nucleotides match TRBD1. The V and J ends lost 5 bases and 2 bases, in that order; junction bases with no gene match: 5. The CDR3 is 15 residues long. Germline V CDR1 and CDR2: SNHLY, FYNNEI. CDR3: CASSFGTANTGELFF. As DNA, the CDR3 is TGTGCCAGCAGTTTTGGGACAGCAAACACCGGGGAGCTGTTTTTT.

The chain combines TRBV27 with TRBJ2-7; 10 bases are a match to TRBD2. Losses at the gene ends were 5 bases for V and 2 bases for J; bases not matched to a gene: 12. This CDR3 has 17 residues. Germline assignment: CDR1 MNHEY and CDR2 SMNVEV (reference sequence). CDR3 nucleotides: TGTGCCAGCAGTCGGGTTCTTAGCGGGAGGATCCCCTACGAGCAGTACTTC. Amino acid sequence: CASSRVLSGRIPYEQYF.

The J gene is TRBJ2-7, the V gene TRBV2; D possibly corresponds to TRBD1 (6 bases). This CDR3 region has 12 residues. Germline CDR1 and CDR2: SNHLY and FYNNEI. Deletions cut 10 bases from V and 2 bases from J, with 12 bases between. This CDR3 reads CATRGTTYEQYF. The DNA for the CDR3 is TGTGCCACCAGGGGTACCACCTACGAGCAGTACTTC.

The chain carries TRBV5-1 and TRBJ2-2, with no clear D. Between the trimmed V and J ends, which lost 4 bases and 4 bases, there was a span of 11 bases. Germline assignment: CDR1 SGHRS and CDR2 YFSETQ. The CDR3 contains 14 residues. CDR3 DNA: TGCGCCAGCAGCGAAGGCCAGGCCACCGGGGAGCTGTTTTTT. Residues: CASSEGQATGELFF.

The rearrangement joins TRBV11-2 to TRBJ1-1; possibly TRBD1 for D (5 bases). With 2 bases removed from V and 2 bases from J, the gap between germline ends came to 9 bases. This CDR3 spans 14 amino acids. Germline CDR1 and CDR2: SGHAT and FQNNGV. DNA of the CDR3: TGTGCCAGCAGCTTAATGGGACCCAACACTGAAGCTTTCTTT. As protein: CASSLMGPNTEAFF.

As to this clone: Other DNA sequences within the sample encode an identical CDR3. V usage is TRBV18 and J usage is TRBJ2-7; no clear D. In germline, CDR1 is KGHSH, CDR2 LQKENI. CDR3 size: 14 residues. Trimming took 3 bases from V and 0 from J, leaving 9 bases between them. The CDR3 protein is CASSPDRSSYEQYF. For the CDR3, the DNA is TGTGCCAGCTCACCGGATCGTAGCTCCTACGAGCAGTACTTC. The full variable domain, its missing parts supplied by reference TRBV18 and TRBJ2-7, is NAGVMQNPRHLVRRRGQEARLRCSPMKGHSHVYWYRQLPEEGLKFMVYLQKENIIDESGMPKERFSAEFPKEGPSILRIQQVVRGDSAAYFCASSPDRSSYEQYFGPGTRLTVT.